This T cell receptor beta chain was identified in a study of T-cell reconstitution after alpha-beta-depleted transplantation in children. Unique molecular identifiers were incorporated during preparation of the TCRbeta library. MiXCR, applied by TCRdb to the PCR reads, yields one record per CDR3 protein. The data contain hundreds of thousands of distinct CDR3 sequences, around 18% of them seen just once; the ten biggest clones take up 3.3%. Trimming stripped 2 bases from V and 0 bases from J, with 15 bases between. The CDR3 sequence is 17 residues long. CDR1 and CDR2 from the germline V gene are SGHNT and YYREEE (reference sequence). This clonotype was counted only a few times.

The receptor was isolated from a human donor who donated a stem cell graft to a child with acute lymphoblastic leukemia. The sample here was PBMCs from the stem cell graft donor, taken from the stem cell graft. The chain joins TRBV5-4 to TRBJ2-4; TRBD1 is a possible D gene (5 bases). CDR3 in amino acids: CASSFSVGEVAKNIQYF. For the CDR3, the DNA is TGTGCCAGCAGCTTTTCCGTAGGGGAAGTAGCCAAAAACATTCAGTACTTC.